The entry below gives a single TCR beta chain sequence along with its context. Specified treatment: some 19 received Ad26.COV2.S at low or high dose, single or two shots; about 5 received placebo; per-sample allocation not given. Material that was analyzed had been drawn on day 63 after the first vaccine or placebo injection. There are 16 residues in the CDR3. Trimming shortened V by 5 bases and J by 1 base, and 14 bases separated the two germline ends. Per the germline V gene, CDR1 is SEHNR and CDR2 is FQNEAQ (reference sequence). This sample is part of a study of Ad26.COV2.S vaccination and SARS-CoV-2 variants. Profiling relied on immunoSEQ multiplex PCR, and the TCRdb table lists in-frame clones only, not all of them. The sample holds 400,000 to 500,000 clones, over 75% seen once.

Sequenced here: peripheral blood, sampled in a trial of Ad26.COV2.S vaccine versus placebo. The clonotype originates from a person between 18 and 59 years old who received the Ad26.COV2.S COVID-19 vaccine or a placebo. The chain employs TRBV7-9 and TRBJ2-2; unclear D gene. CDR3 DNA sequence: TGTGCCAGCAGCCACGGTCTCAGACGGAACACCGGGGAGCTGTTTTTT. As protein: CASSHGLRRNTGELFF.